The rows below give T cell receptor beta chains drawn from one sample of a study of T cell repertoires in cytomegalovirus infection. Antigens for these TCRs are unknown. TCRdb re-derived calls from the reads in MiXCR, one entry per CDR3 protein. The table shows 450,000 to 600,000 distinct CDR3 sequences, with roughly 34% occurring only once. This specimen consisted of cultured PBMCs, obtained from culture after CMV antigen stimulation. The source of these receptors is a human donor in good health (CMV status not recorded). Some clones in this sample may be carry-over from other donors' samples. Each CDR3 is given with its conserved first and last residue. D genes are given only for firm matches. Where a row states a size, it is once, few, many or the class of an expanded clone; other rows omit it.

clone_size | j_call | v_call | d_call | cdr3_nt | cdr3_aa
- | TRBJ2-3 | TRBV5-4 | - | TGTGCCAGCAGCTTGGAAGGGAACGTAGATACGCAGTATTTT | CASSLEGNVDTQYF
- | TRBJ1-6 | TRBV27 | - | TGTGCCAGCCGGGACATAAGGTCACCCCTCCACTTT | CASRDIRSPLHF
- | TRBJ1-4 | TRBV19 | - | TGTGCCAGTAGTGGGGCTAATGAAAAACTGTTTTTT | CASSGANEKLFF
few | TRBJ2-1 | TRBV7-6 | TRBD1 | TGTGCCAGCAGTGGTGCCCGGGGACAGGGCGGGGAGAACTCCTACAATGAGCAGTTCTTC | CASSGARGQGGENSYNEQFF
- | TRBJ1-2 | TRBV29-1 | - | TGCAGCGTTGATAAGGGGCTAGATTATGGCTACACCTTC | CSVDKGLDYGYTF
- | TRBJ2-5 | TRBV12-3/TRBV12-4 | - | TGTGCCAGCAGTTTCTATCAACAGGGAGTGGAGACCCAGTACTTC | CASSFYQQGVETQYF
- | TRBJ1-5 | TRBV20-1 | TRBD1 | TGCAGTGTAGGGACAGGGGGTGTAGATCAGCCCCAGCATTTT | CSVGTGGVDQPQHF
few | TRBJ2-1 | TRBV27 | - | TGTGCCAGCAGCCCTAAGGTACTAGCTTACAATGAGCAGTTCTTC | CASSPKVLAYNEQFF
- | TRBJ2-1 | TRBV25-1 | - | TGTGCCAGCAGTGAATCGCATCGAGGGAATGAGCAGTTCTTC | CASSESHRGNEQFF
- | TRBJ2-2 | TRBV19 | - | TGTGCCAGGGATCCGGGGCTGACGAACACCGGGGAGCTGTTTTTT | CARDPGLTNTGELFF
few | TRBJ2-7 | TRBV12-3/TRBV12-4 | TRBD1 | TGTGCCAGCAGTCCCACCGGGACAGGGGGCCTCGAGCAGTACTTC | CASSPTGTGGLEQYF
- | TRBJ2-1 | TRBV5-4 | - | TGTGCCAGCAGCTATGAGGGAAGGACCTACAATGAGCAGTTCTTC | CASSYEGRTYNEQFF
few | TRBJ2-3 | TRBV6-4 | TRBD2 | TGTGCCAGCAGTGGGGGACTAGCGACAGATACGCAGTATTTT | CASSGGLATDTQYF
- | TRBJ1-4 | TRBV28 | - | TGTGCCAGCAGTCGGGCTGGGGTAGCAACTAATGAAAAACTGTTTTTT | CASSRAGVATNEKLFF
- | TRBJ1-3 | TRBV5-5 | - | TGTGCCAGCAGCTACTGGAGGAGCGACAGCTCTGGAAACACCATATATTTT | CASSYWRSDSSGNTIYF
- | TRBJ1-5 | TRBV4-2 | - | TGTGCCAGCAGCCGAGAGACAGAGAGCAATCAGCCCCAGCATTTT | CASSRETESNQPQHF
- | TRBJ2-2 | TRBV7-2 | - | TGTGCCAGCAGCTTAGGGGCAGGGTTCACCGGGGAGCTGTTTTTT | CASSLGAGFTGELFF
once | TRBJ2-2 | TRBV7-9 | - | TGTGCCAGCAGCGATTTTGGGCCCCCCCGAAAGAACACCGGGGAGCTGTTTTTT | CASSDFGPPRKNTGELFF
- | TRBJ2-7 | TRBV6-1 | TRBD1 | TGTGCCAGCAGTGATCGGGGACAGGGCGACGAGCAGTACTTC | CASSDRGQGDEQYF
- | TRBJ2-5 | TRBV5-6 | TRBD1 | TGTGCCAGCAGCTTCCCCGGGACAGTCCAAGAGACCCAGTACTTC | CASSFPGTVQETQYF
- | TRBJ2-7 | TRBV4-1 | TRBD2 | TGCGCCAGCAGCCAATATACACGACAATGGACGGGGACTAGCTTCAGTCCCTACGAGCAGTACTTC | CASSQYTRQWTGTSFSPYEQYF
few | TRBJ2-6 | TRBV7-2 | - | TGTGCCAGCAGCTTTGGCCGGGCCTTATCTGGGGCCAACGTCCTGACTTTC | CASSFGRALSGANVLTF
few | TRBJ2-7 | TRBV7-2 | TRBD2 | TGTGCCAGCAGCGAATTCGGGCTAGCGGTGGAGCAGTACTTC | CASSEFGLAVEQYF
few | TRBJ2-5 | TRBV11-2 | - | TGTGCCAGCAGCCGAGGTTCTGGGGTCAGCCAAGAGACCCAGTACTTC | CASSRGSGVSQETQYF
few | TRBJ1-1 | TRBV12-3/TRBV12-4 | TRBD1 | TGTGCCAGCAGTTTGTCACAGGGGTACACTGAAGCTTTCTTT | CASSLSQGYTEAFF
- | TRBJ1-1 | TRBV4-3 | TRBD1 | TGCGCCAGCAGGGGACAGGGAGTTGGTGAAGCTTTCTTT | CASRGQGVGEAFF
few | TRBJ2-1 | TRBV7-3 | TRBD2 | TGTGCCAGCAGCTTAAGTCGCGGGAGGGGGGACAATGAGCAGTTCTTC | CASSLSRGRGDNEQFF
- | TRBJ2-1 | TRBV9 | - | TGTGCCAGCAGGAGACAGTCCGGTGACAATGAGCAGTTCTTC | CASRRQSGDNEQFF
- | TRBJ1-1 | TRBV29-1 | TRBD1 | TGCAGCGTCGCGGGACAGGCTAACACTGAAGCTTTCTTT | CSVAGQANTEAFF
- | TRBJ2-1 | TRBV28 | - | TGTGCCAGCACCCCGGGGAGCGGGTACAATGAGCAGTTCTTC | CASTPGSGYNEQFF
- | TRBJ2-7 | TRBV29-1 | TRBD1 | TGCAGCGGGGCGACCGGGACAGGGGTTTACGAGCAGTACTTC | CSGATGTGVYEQYF
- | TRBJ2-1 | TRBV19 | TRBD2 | TGTGCCAGTAGTCTTAGCGGGTCTCCGGGCCACAATGAGCAGTTCTTC | CASSLSGSPGHNEQFF
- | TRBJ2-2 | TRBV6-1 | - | TGTGCCAGCGCGGACAGACATAGAGGGGAGCTGTTTTTT | CASADRHRGELFF
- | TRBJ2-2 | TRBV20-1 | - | TGCAGTGCTGCCCGGGGGTTGGGGGAGCTGTTTTTT | CSAARGLGELFF
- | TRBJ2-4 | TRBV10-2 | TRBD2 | TGCGCCAGCAGATACCCGGGACTAGCGGGAGGTTGGGGAGCCAAAAACATTCAGTACTTC | CASRYPGLAGGWGAKNIQYF
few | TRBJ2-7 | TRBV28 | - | TGTGCCAGCAGCCGGGGCGCCTACGAGCAGTACTTC | CASSRGAYEQYF
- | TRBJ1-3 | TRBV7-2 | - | TGTGCCAGCAGCACGCAGGGTGGAAACACCATATATTTT | CASSTQGGNTIYF
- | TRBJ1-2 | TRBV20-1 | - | TGCAGTGCTCCCCCGCCGGAGAACTATGGCTACACCTTC | CSAPPPENYGYTF
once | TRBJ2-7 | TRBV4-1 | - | TGCGCCAGCAGCCAAGACGGGGGAGCTTCCTACGAGCAGTACTTC | CASSQDGGASYEQYF
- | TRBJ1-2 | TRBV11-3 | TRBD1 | TGTGCCAGCAGGCAAACAGGGACAGGCTTGAACTATGGCTACACCTTC | CASRQTGTGLNYGYTF
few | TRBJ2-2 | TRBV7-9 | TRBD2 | TGTGCCAGCAGGGGCTGGCGGGAGGCCCAGAACACCGGGGAGCTGTTTTTT | CASRGWREAQNTGELFF
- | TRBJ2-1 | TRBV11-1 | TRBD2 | TGTGCCAGCAGCTTAGGGTTCCGCGGGAGGATACTTGAGCAGTTCTTC | CASSLGFRGRILEQFF
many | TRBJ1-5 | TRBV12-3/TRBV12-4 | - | TGTGCCAGCAGTTTAAGGGGGACGCCCGGCCAGCCCCAGCATTTT | CASSLRGTPGQPQHF
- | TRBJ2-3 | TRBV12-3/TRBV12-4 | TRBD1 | TGTGCCAGCAGTACCAACAGGGGCCGGGGCACAGATACGCAGTATTTT | CASSTNRGRGTDTQYF
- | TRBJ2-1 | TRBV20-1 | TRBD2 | TGCAGTGCCCGGCCGACTAGCGGGAGCGTATTCTTC | CSARPTSGSVFF
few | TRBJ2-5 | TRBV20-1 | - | TGCAGTGCTAGAGGGGCAGGAACGACCCAGTACTTC | CSARGAGTTQYF
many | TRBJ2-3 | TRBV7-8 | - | TGTGCCAGCAGCTTTTCTAGTTTTGATACGCAGTATTTT | CASSFSSFDTQYF
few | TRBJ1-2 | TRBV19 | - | TGTGCCAGTAGCCCCAGGAACTATGGCTACACCTTC | CASSPRNYGYTF
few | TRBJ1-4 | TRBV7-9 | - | TGTGCCAGCAGCCACTCCGGGACGGGTAATGAAAAACTGTTTTTT | CASSHSGTGNEKLFF
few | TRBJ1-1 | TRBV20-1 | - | TGCAGTGCAGTACACGGGAACACTGAAGCTTTCTTT | CSAVHGNTEAFF
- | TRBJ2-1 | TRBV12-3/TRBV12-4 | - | TGTGCCAGCAGTTTAAAGGAGGGGTACAATGAGCAGTTCTTC | CASSLKEGYNEQFF
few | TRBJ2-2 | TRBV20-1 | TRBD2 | TGCAGTGCTAGGCGGGAGATCGGGACTAACACCGGGGAGCTGTTTTTT | CSARREIGTNTGELFF
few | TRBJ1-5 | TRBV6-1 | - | TGTGCCAGCAGTGTTGTCCGGGGCCATCAGCCCCAGCATTTT | CASSVVRGHQPQHF
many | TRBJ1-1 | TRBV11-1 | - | TGTGCCAGCAGCTGGAACCCCGGGACAACCAACACTGAAGCTTTCTTT | CASSWNPGTTNTEAFF
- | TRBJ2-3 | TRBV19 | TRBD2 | TGTGCCAGTAAACTAGCGGGAGTTGTAGATACGCAGTATTTT | CASKLAGVVDTQYF
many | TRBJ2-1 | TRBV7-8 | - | TGTGCCAGCAGCTTACCGGGCTACCCCTACAATGAGCAGTTCTTC | CASSLPGYPYNEQFF
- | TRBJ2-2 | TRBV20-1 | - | TGCAGTGCTAGAGAAAACACCGGGGTGCTGTTTTTT | CSARENTGVLFF